A single sample gave rise to the 24 T cell receptor beta chains below, sequenced in a study of T cell responses to AZD1222 COVID-19 vaccine. The protocol was immunoSEQ multiplex PCR, while the TCRdb copy is restricted to in-frame clones and leaves out a portion. The data show more than 95,000 clones, approximately 89% seen once. The specimen was peripheral blood, collected 28 days after the second AZD1222 dose. The receptors were sampled from an adult who received the AZD1222 COVID-19 vaccine.

The V call is TRBV12-3 or TRBV12-4, the J call TRBJ2-7; tentatively, D is TRBD1 (6 bases). V lost 3 bases, J lost 5 bases, and 11 bases lay in between. This CDR3 is 13 amino acids long. The CDR3 sequence is CASSFYRVNEQYF. The CDR3 DNA reads as TGTGCCAGCAGTTTCTACAGGGTAAACGAGCAGTACTTC.

This clone was counted once. This chain connects TRBV7-9 to TRBJ2-7; a weak D match, TRBD2 (6 bases). CDR1 and CDR2 from the germline V gene are SEHNR and FQNEAQ (reference sequence). This CDR3 comprises 17 residues. V lost 0 bases and J lost 4, with 19 bases in between. The CDR3 region is CASSLALGGRSIYEQYF. CDR3 DNA: TGTGCCAGCAGCTTAGCGCTCGGGGGACGCTCGATTTACGAGCAGTACTTC.

The chain recombines TRBV6-5 with TRBJ1-2; weak D call: TRBD1 (6 bases). V was clipped by 8 bases and J by 2 bases, with 9 bases between them. The CDR3 has 12 amino acids. Germline CDR1 MNHEY, CDR2 SVGAGI. The CDR3 sequence is CASSTGNYGYTF. The CDR3 DNA follows: TGTGCCAGCTCTACAGGGAACTATGGCTACACCTTC.

The chain couples TRBV28 to TRBJ2-5; D is possibly TRBD1 (7 bases). Germline V gene sequence: CDR1 MDHEN, CDR2 SYDVKM. This CDR3 comprises 15 residues. V was pared by 5 bases and J by 0 bases, with 13 bases between. This CDR3 reads CASSLPGGNQETQYF. Here the CDR3 DNA reads TGTGCCAGCAGTCTCCCAGGGGGGAACCAAGAGACCCAGTACTTC.

The chain couples TRBV6-5 to TRBJ1-1, with a possible D match to TRBD1 (5 bases). The germline V and J ends were trimmed by 6 bases and 4 bases, with 15 bases remaining between them. The V gene's germline CDR1 is MNHEY and CDR2 SVGAGI. This CDR3 comprises 14 residues. The CDR3 sequence: CASRVREWGTEAFF. CDR3 coding DNA: TGTGCCAGCAGGGTCAGGGAATGGGGCACTGAAGCTTTCTTT.

The gene calls are TRBV27 and TRBJ2-3; the match to TRBD2 covers 9 bases. CDR3 length equals 20 residues. CDR1 MNHEY and CDR2 SMNVEV come from the germline V gene (reference sequence). Germline trimming cut 2 bases from V and 3 bases from J; bases unmatched to any gene: 18. The CDR3 is CASSLIALVKRGERTDTQYF. The CDR3 DNA is TGTGCCAGCAGTTTAATTGCACTGGTAAAGCGGGGGGAGAGGACAGATACGCAGTATTTT.

The chain carries TRBV7-2 and TRBJ2-6; 7 positions match TRBD1. Trimming removed 5 bases from V and 0 bases from J; junction bases left unmatched: 7. The CDR3 runs 17 residues. Germline CDR1 and CDR2: SGHTA and FQGNSA. This CDR3 reads CASSRGQGLSGANVLTF. The CDR3 coding sequence is TGTGCCAGCAGCAGGGGGCAGGGGCTCTCTGGGGCCAACGTCCTGACTTTC.

V is TRBV28 and J is TRBJ1-2, with a possible D match to TRBD1 (5 bases). The CDR3 spans 14 residues. CDR1 is MDHEN and CDR2 is SYDVKM in the germline V gene. V gave up 5 bases and J gave up 6 bases, with 16 bases separating them. In nucleotides, the CDR3 is TGTGCCAGCAGTGGGGGACTCCGACGCGATGGCTACACCTTC. This gives the protein CASSGGLRRDGYTF.

This sequence joins TRBV5-6 and TRBJ2-4, with D uncertain. Between the trimmed V and J ends, which lost 2 bases and 5 bases, there was a span of 17 bases. Germline V gives CDR1 SGHDT, CDR2 YYEEEE. The CDR3 has 16 residues. The CDR3 sequence: CASSFGSRFEENIQYF. In DNA form, the CDR3 reads TGTGCCAGCAGCTTTGGGTCCCGCTTCGAGGAAAACATTCAGTACTTC.

This chain connects TRBV5-6 to TRBJ2-7; 7 bases are shared with TRBD1. The CDR3 is 12 amino acids. With 3 bases clipped from V and 6 bases from J, the junction kept 3 bases outside the gene matches. Per germline, CDR1 SGHDT and CDR2 YYEEEE. The CDR3 sequence is CASSSRTGEQYF. Here the CDR3 DNA reads TGTGCCAGCAGCTCACGGACAGGCGAGCAGTACTTC.

This chain links TRBV7-9 with TRBJ2-3, with D possibly being TRBD1 (5 bases). CDR3 length equals 15 residues. V was pared by 1 base and J by 4 bases, with 12 bases between. Germline V gene sequence: CDR1 SEHNR, CDR2 FQNEAQ (reference sequence). The CDR3 spells CASSLEGARADTQYF. The CDR3 DNA follows: TGTGCCAGCAGCTTAGAAGGGGCCCGTGCAGATACGCAGTATTTT. Complete variable domain (other parts from reference TRBV7-9 and TRBJ2-3): DTGVSQNPRHKITKRGQNVTFRCDPISEHNRLYWYRQTLGQGPEFLTYFQNEAQLEKSRLLSDRFSAERPKGSFSTLEIQRTEQGDSAMYLCASSLEGARADTQYFGPGTRLTVL.

V and J are TRBV27 and TRBJ2-3, with 10 bases aligning to TRBD2. Germline-derived CDR1 and CDR2 are MNHEY and SMNVEV (reference sequence). The CDR3 sequence is 14 residues long. V was clipped by 6 bases and J by 6 bases; unmatched bases: 6. The CDR3: CASSRGLARDTQYF. CDR3 nucleotides: TGTGCCAGCAGCCGGGGACTAGCGAGGGATACGCAGTATTTT.

The chain links TRBV11-2 to TRBJ2-3; 8 positions agree with TRBD2. In germline, CDR1 is SGHAT, CDR2 FQNNGV. This CDR3 spans 19 amino acids. The J segment lost 5 bases and the V segment lost 5 bases, leaving 21 bases of the junction unmatched. The CDR3 region is CASSPPGVGSGMGGDTQYF. CDR3 bases: TGTGCCAGCAGCCCCCCAGGGGTGGGTAGCGGGATGGGAGGAGATACGCAGTATTTT.

V and J are TRBV6-5 and TRBJ1-2; weak D call: TRBD1 (5 bases). The CDR3 consists of 12 residues. Germline lookup yields CDR1 MNHEY and CDR2 SVGAGI. With 10 bases removed from V and 8 bases from J, the gap between germline ends came to 17 bases. This chain's CDR3 is CAISGGDKGYTF. The CDR3 DNA follows: TGTGCCATCTCGGGGGGGGATAAGGGCTACACCTTC.

This sequence joins TRBV27 and TRBJ2-3; 9 bases align to TRBD2. Losses at the gene ends were 3 bases for V and 2 bases for J; bases not matched to a gene: 9. From germline, CDR1 is MNHEY and CDR2 SMNVEV (reference sequence). CDR3 size: 17 residues. The CDR3 DNA reads TGTGCCAGCAGTTTTATAGCGGGGGCCTTCGACACAGATACGCAGTATTTT. Protein: CASSFIAGAFDTDTQYF.

The chain combines TRBV5-1 with TRBJ1-3; no clear D. Germline values: CDR1 SGHRS, CDR2 YFSETQ. This CDR3 has 18 amino acids. V shed 0 bases and J shed 0 bases, with 16 bases lying between them. The CDR3 region has the DNA TGCGCCAGCAGCTTGGCCCTAGACCCCGGAAACTCTGGAAACACCATATATTTT. Amino acids: CASSLALDPGNSGNTIYF.

This chain links TRBV27 with TRBJ1-4, with TRBD1 as a possible D gene (6 bases). Per the germline V gene, CDR1 is MNHEY and CDR2 is SMNVEV (reference sequence). Trimming shortened V by 6 bases and J by 8 bases, and 19 bases separated the two germline ends. There are 15 residues in the CDR3. CDR3 loop: CASSPNEGVREKLFF. As DNA, the CDR3 is TGTGCCAGCAGCCCCAACGAGGGGGTACGGGAAAAACTGTTTTTT. The complete variable domain, with remaining parts taken from reference TRBV27 and TRBJ1-4, reads EAQVTQNPRYLITVTGKKLTVTCSQNMNHEYMSWYRQDPGLGLRQIYYSMNVEVTDKGDVPEGYKVSRKEKRNFPLILESPSPNQTSLYFCASSPNEGVREKLFFGSGTQLSVL.

The chain employs TRBV14 and TRBJ2-2, with D possibly being TRBD2 (5 bases). CDR3 length: 17 amino acids. V lost 4 bases, J lost 5 bases, and 20 bases lay in between. CDR1 is SGHDN and CDR2 is FVKESK in the germline V gene. As DNA, the CDR3 is TGTGCCAGCAGCCCCAGGTCGGGCGTTCGGGGAACCGGGGAGCTGTTTTTT. This translates into CASSPRSGVRGTGELFF.

The chain employs TRBV6-5 and TRBJ2-3; D possibly matches TRBD1 or TRBD2 (5 bases each). Trimming cost V 7 bases and J 0 bases, with 11 bases left between them. Germline lookup yields CDR1 MNHEY and CDR2 SVGAGI. CDR3 length: 14 residues. The CDR3 loop reads CASKFGASTDTQYF. The DNA for the CDR3 is TGTGCCAGCAAGTTCGGGGCTAGCACAGATACGCAGTATTTT.

This clone was detected a few times. The chain combines TRBV27 with TRBJ1-1; TRBD1 matches 7 bases. Germline CDR1 and CDR2: MNHEY and SMNVEV (reference sequence). The V segment lost 7 bases and the J segment 3 bases; nucleotides outside the gene matches: 8. This CDR3 spans 14 amino acids. CDR3 coding DNA: TGTGCCAGCAAAACCGGGACAGCCTACACTGAAGCTTTCTTT. Its protein is CASKTGTAYTEAFF.

J is TRBJ1-2 and V is TRBV28, with 8 bases fitting TRBD1. CDR1 is MDHEN and CDR2 is SYDVKM in the germline V gene. J gave up 5 bases and V 2 bases, and 7 bases lay outside the gene matches. The CDR3 extends over 15 amino acids. The CDR3 region has the DNA TGTGCCAGCAGTTTAGGCCGGACAGGGTTTTATGGCTACACCTTC. It is translated as CASSLGRTGFYGYTF.

This chain links TRBV7-2 with TRBJ2-7; a weak D match, TRBD2 (7 bases). V gave up 2 bases and J gave up 4 bases, with 18 bases separating them. CDR3 length equals 16 residues. Germline CDR1 reads SGHTA; CDR2 reads FQGNSA. The CDR3, as DNA: TGTGCCAGCAGCTTAAAAACGGGGGCGCGGGGGTACGAGCAGTACTTC. It encodes CASSLKTGARGYEQYF.

This clone was detected a few times. This chain uses TRBV28 with TRBJ2-7; 9 bases are a match to TRBD1. The J segment lost 3 bases and the V segment lost 3 bases, leaving 6 bases of the junction unmatched. Germline assignment: CDR1 MDHEN and CDR2 SYDVKM. The CDR3 is made up of 15 amino acids. The CDR3 bases are TGTGCCAGCAGTTTCGGGACAGGGTTAATCTACGAGCAGTACTTC. Translating it yields CASSFGTGLIYEQYF.

V is TRBV6-5 and J is TRBJ1-1; D is possibly TRBD1 (5 bases). The CDR3 spans 14 residues. Trimming pared 5 bases from V and 1 base from J, leaving 11 bases between. CDR1 and CDR2 from the germline V gene are MNHEY and SVGAGI. CDR3 amino acids: CASSTRGRNTEAFF. CDR3 DNA: TGTGCCAGCAGTACCCGGGGGAGGAACACTGAAGCTTTCTTT.